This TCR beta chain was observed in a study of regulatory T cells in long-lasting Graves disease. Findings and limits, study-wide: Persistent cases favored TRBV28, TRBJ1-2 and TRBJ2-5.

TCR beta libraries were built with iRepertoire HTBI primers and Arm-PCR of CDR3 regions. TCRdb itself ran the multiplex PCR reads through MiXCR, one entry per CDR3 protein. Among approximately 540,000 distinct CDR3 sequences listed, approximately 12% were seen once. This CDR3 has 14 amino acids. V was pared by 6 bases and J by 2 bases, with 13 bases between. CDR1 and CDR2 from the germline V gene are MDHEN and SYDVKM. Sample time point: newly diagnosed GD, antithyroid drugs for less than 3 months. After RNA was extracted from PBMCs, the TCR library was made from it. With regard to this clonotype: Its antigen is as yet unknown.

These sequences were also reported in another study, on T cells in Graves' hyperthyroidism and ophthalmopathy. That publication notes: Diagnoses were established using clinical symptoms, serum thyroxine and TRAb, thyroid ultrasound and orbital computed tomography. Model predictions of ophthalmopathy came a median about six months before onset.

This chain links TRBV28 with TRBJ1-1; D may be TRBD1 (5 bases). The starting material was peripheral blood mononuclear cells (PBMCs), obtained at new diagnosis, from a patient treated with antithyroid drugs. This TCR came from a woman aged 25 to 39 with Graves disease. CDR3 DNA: TGTGCCAGCAGCATGGAGACAGATAACACTGAAGCTTTCTTT. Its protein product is CASSMETDNTEAFF.